The clone carrying this TCR beta chain was detected only once. The data belong to a study of control samples from healthy donors and cancer patients. Only in-frame clones appear in the TCRdb table, and some are missing; sequencing was by immunoSEQ multiplex PCR. The sample includes over 100,000 clones, more than 70% of them seen just once. This TCR was recovered from a man in his forties or fifties in good health. Input material: blood.

As DNA, the CDR3 is TGTGCCAGCAGTGTTCGGGCGACGGACGCGGCACCCCTCCACTTT. Translation gives CASSVRATDAAPLHF. This chain connects TRBV2 to TRBJ1-6, with D uncertain. Germline V gives CDR1 SNHLY, CDR2 FYNNEI. The V gene lost 4 bases and the J gene lost 11 bases, with 18 bases spanning the gap. CDR3 length equals 15 residues.